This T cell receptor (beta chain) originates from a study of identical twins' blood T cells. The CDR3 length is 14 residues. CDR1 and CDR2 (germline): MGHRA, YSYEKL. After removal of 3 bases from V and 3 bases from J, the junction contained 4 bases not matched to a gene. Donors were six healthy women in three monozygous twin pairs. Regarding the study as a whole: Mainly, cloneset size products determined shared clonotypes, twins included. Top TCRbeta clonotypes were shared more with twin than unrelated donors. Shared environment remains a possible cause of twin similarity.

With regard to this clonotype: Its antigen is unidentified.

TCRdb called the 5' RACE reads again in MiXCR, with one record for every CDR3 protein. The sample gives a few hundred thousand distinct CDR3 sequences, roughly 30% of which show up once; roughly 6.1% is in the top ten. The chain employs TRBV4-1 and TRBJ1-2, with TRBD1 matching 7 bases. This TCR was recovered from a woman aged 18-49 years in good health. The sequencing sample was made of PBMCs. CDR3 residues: CASSHEDRDYGYTF. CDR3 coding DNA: TGCGCCAGCAGCCATGAAGACAGGGACTATGGCTACACCTTC.